This T cell receptor beta chain was captured by sequencing in a study of a mutant IDH1 vaccine in newly diagnosed glioma. Study in general: Patients got their first vaccination 4-6 weeks after radiotherapy alone, or with temozolomide cycles.

V lost 8 bases and J 4 bases, leaving 14 bases between the germline ends. The CDR3 is 13 residues long. Germline V gene data show CDR1 as SGHTA and CDR2 as FQGTGA. Assay used: immunoSEQ multiplex PCR; TCRdb lists only in-frame clones, some missing. The profile shows over 45,000 clones, about 88% of them singletons. Time point meaning: week 5, during vaccination. The study gave 300 ug of mutant IDH1 20-mer peptide per vaccine dose, with topical imiquimod. Each of the donors came in with new WHO grade 3 or 4 astrocytomas that were IDH1-mutant and ATRX-lost. On this clone itself: As yet, its antigen is unknown.

The V call is TRBV7-3, the J call TRBJ1-1, with D maybe TRBD1 (6 bases). The TCR sequence derives from a woman in her forties or fifties with glioma. The input for sequencing was PBMCs, taken from a glioma patient whose treatment included an IDH1 peptide vaccine. For the CDR3, the DNA is TGTGCCAGCCTTCGGGACATTCGCACTGAAGCTTTCTTT. It encodes CASLRDIRTEAFF.